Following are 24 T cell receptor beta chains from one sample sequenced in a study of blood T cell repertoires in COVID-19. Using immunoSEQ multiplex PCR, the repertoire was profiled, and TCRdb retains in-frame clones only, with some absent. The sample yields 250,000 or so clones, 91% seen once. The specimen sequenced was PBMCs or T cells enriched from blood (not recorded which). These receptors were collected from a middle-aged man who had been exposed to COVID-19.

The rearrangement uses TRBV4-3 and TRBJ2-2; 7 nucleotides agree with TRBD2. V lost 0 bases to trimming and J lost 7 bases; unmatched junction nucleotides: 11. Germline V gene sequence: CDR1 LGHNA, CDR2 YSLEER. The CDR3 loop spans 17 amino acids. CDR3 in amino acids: CASSQDLGTTLGGELFF. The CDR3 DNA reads TGCGCCAGCAGCCAAGATCTTGGGACTACCTTGGGCGGGGAGCTGTTTTTT.

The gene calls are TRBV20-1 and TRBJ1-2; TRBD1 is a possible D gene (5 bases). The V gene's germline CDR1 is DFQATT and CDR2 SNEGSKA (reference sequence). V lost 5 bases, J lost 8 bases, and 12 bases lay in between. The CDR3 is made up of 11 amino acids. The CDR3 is CSARTGSGYTF. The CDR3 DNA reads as TGCAGTGCTCGAACAGGATCGGGCTACACCTTC.

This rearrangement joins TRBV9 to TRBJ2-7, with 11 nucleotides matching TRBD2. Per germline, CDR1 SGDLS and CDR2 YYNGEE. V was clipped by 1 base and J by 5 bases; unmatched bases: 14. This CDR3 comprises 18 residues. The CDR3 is CASSVTLAGVGGLDEQYF. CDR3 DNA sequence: TGTGCCAGCAGCGTAACACTAGCGGGAGTAGGCGGTTTGGACGAGCAGTACTTC. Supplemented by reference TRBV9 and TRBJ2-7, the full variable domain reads DSGVTQTPKHLITATGQRVTLRCSPRSGDLSVYWYQQSLDQGLQFLIQYYNGEERAKGNILERFSAQQFPDLHSELNLSSLELGDSALYFCASSVTLAGVGGLDEQYFGPGTRLTVT.

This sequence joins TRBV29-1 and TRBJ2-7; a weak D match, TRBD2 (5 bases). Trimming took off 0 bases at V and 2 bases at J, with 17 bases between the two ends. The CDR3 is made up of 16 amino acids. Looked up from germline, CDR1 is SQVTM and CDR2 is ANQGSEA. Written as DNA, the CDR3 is TGCAGCGTTGAAGATCTCAAAGCGAGGGAACCCTACGAGCAGTACTTC. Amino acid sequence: CSVEDLKAREPYEQYF.

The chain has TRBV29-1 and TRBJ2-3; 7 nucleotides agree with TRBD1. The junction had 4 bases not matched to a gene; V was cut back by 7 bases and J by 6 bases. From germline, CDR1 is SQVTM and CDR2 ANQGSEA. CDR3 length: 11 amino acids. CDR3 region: CSAPQGDTQYF. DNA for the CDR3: TGCAGCGCTCCACAGGGGGATACGCAGTATTTT.

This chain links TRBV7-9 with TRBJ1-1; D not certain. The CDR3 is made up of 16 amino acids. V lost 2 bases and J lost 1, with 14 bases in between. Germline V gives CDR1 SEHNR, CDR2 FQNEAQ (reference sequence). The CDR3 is CASSLSQANPNTEAFF. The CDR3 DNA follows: TGTGCCAGCAGCTTATCTCAGGCGAACCCGAACACTGAAGCTTTCTTT.

This CDR3 reads CASSQRQGAAEGYTF. The CDR3 coding sequence is TGTGCCAGCAGCCAAAGACAGGGAGCGGCGGAAGGCTACACCTTC. This chain connects TRBV7-9 to TRBJ1-2, with 7 bases that match TRBD1. The junction had 14 bases not matched to a gene; V was cut back by 5 bases and J by 8 bases. The CDR3 totals 15 residues. Germline V lookup: CDR1 SEHNR, CDR2 FQNEAQ (reference sequence).

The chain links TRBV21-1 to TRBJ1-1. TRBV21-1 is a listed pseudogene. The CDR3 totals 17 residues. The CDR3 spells CASSKALGTPLGTEAFF. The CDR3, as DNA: TGTGCCAGCAGCAAAGCGCTCGGGACTCCCCTGGGCACTGAAGCTTTCTTT.

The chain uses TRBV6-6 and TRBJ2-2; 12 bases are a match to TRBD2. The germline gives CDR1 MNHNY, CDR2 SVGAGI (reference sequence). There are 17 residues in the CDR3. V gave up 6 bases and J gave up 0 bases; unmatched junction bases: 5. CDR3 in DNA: TGTGCCAGCAGGCGACTAGCGGGAGTCTCGAACACCGGGGAGCTGTTTTTT. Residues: CASRRLAGVSNTGELFF.

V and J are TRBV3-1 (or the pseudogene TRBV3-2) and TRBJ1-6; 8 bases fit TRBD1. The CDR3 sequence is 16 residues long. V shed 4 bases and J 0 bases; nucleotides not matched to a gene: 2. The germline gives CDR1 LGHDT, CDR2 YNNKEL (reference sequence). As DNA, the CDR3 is TGTGCCAGCAGCCCAGGACAGGGCTCCTATAATTCACCCCTCCACTTT. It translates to CASSPGQGSYNSPLHF.

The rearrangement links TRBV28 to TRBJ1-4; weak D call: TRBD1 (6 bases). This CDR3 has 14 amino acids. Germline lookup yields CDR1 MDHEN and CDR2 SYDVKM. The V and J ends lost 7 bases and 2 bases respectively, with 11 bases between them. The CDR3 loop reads CASTDGGTNEKLFF. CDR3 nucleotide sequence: TGTGCCAGCACCGATGGGGGCACTAATGAAAAACTGTTTTTT.

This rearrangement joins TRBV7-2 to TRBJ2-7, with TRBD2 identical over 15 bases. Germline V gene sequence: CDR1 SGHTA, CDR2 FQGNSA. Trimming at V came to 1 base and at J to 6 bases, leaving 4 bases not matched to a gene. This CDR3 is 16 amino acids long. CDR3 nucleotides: TGTGCCAGCAGCTTAGGGACTAGCGGGAGGGCCTTCGAGCAGTACTTC. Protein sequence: CASSLGTSGRAFEQYF.

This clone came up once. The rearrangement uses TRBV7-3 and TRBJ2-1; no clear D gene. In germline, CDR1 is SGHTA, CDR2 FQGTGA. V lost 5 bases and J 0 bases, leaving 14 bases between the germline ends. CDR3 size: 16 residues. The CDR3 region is CASSPSMGYSYNEQFF. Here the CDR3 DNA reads TGTGCCAGCAGCCCTTCTATGGGCTACTCCTACAATGAGCAGTTCTTC.

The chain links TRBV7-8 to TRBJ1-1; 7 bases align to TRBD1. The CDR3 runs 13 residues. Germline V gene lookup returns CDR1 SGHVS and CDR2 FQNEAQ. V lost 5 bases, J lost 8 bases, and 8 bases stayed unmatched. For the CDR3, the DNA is TGTGCCAGCAGCAGACCAACAGGGGAAGAAGCTTTCTTT. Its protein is CASSRPTGEEAFF.

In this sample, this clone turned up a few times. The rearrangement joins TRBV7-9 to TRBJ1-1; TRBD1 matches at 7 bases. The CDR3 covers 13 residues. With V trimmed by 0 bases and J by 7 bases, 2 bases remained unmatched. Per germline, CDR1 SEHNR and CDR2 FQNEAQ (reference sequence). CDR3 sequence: CASSLAWDSEAFF. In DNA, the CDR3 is TGTGCCAGCAGCTTAGCCTGGGACAGTGAAGCTTTCTTT.

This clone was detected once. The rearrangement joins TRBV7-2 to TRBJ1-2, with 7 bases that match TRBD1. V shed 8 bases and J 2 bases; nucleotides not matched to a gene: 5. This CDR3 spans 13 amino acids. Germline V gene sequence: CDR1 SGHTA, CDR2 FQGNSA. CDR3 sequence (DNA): TGTGCCAGCCCTTCGACAGGGAACTATGGCTACACCTTC. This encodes CASPSTGNYGYTF.

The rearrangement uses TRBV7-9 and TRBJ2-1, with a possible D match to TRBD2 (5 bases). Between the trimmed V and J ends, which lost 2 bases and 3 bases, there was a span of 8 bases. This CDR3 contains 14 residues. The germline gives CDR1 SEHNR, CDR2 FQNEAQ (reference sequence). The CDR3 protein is CASSLSGNYNEQFF. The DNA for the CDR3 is TGTGCCAGCAGCTTAAGCGGTAACTACAATGAGCAGTTCTTC.

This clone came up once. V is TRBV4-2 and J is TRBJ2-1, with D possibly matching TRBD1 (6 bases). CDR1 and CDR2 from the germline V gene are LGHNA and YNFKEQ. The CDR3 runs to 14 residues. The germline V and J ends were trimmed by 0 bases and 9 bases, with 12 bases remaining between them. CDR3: CASSQEGTTGEQFF. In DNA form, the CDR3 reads TGTGCCAGCAGCCAAGAGGGGACAACTGGTGAGCAGTTCTTC.

CDR3 DNA sequence: TGTGCCAGTAGTATTAGACACCTTGCAACTAATGAAAAACTGTTTTTT. This encodes CASSIRHLATNEKLFF. This sequence joins TRBV19 and TRBJ1-4; D is uncertain. This CDR3 spans 16 amino acids. Germline V gene data show CDR1 as LNHDA and CDR2 as SQIVND (reference sequence). With 3 bases removed from V and 0 bases from J, the gap between germline ends came to 11 bases.

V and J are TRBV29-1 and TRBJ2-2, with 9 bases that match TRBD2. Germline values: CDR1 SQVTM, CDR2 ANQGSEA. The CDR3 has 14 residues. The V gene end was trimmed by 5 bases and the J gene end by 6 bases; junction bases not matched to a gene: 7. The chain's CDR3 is CSVSRLAGSGELFF. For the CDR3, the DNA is TGCAGCGTTTCCCGGCTAGCGGGATCCGGGGAGCTGTTTTTT.

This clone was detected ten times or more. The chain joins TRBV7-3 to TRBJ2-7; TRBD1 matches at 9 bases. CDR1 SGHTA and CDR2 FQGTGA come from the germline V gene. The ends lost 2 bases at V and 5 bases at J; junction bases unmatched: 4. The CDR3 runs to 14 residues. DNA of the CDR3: TGTGCCAGCAGCTTAGGGACAGGGCCCCACGAGCAGTACTTC. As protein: CASSLGTGPHEQYF.

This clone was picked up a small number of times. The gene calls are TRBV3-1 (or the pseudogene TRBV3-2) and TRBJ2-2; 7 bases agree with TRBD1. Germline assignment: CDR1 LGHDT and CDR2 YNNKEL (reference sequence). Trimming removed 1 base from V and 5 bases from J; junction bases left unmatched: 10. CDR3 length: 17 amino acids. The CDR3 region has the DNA TGTGCCAGCAGCCAAGTTTACGGGACAGCCCAAACCGGGGAGCTGTTTTTT. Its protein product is CASSQVYGTAQTGELFF.

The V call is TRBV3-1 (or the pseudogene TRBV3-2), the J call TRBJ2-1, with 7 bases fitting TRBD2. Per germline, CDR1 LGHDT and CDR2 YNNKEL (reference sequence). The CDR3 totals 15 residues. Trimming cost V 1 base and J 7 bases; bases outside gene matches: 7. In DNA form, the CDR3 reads TGTGCCAGCAGCCAAGGGGCTAGCGGAATTAATGAGCAGTTCTTC. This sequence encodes CASSQGASGINEQFF.

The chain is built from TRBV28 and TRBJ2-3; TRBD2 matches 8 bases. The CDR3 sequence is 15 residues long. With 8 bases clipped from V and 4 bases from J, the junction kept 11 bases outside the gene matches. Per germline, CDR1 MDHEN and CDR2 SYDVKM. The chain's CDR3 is CASQRQREYADTQYF. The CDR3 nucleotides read TGTGCCAGCCAGAGGCAGCGGGAGTACGCAGATACGCAGTATTTT.